These T cell receptor beta chains were read from a single sample in a study of shared clonotypes between healthy human individuals. Sequencing used immunoSEQ multiplex PCR; TCRdb keeps in-frame clones, though not all of them. The sample lists approximately 500,000 clones, around four fifths seen once, with more than 10% in the top ten. The sequenced sample was PBMCs. The receptors shown here come from a woman in her thirties or forties in good health. Some clones in this sample may be carry-over from other donors' samples. Each CDR3 is given with its conserved first and last residue. Fields, in order: J gene, clone size, V gene, D gene, CDR3 protein, CDR3 DNA. A D gene is named only where the DNA matches it firmly. Some rows mark clone size as missing; the rest say once, few, many or name a class of expanded clone.

TRBJ2-7	NA	TRBV6-5	TRBD2	CASSSGGNPPYEQYF	TGTGCCAGCAGTTCGGGAGGGAATCCACCCTACGAGCAGTACTTC
TRBJ2-2	NA	TRBV6-5	NA	CASSYSGSGELFF	TGTGCCAGCAGTTACTCGGGGTCCGGGGAGCTGTTTTTT
TRBJ1-6	NA	TRBV5-1	TRBD1	CASSPSGTGARDNSPLHF	TGCGCCAGCAGCCCCTCCGGGACAGGGGCGCGGGATAATTCACCCCTCCACTTT
TRBJ2-2	NA	TRBV6-5	TRBD2	CASRAGGPTGELFF	TGTGCCAGCAGGGCGGGAGGACCCACCGGGGAGCTGTTTTTT
TRBJ1-1	few	TRBV10-3	TRBD1	CAISESKTGGITEAFF	TGTGCCATCAGTGAGTCTAAGACAGGGGGTATCACTGAAGCTTTCTTT
TRBJ2-2	once	TRBV2	TRBD2	CASSPGTSGSGELFF	TGTGCCAGCAGTCCCGGGACTAGCGGTTCCGGGGAGCTGTTTTTT
TRBJ2-7	NA	TRBV6-1	TRBD1	CASSPGTGSIEQYF	TGTGCCAGCAGCCCCGGGACAGGGTCTATCGAGCAGTACTTC
TRBJ1-1	NA	TRBV6-5	NA	CASSYSRRGLDEAFF	TGTGCCAGCAGTTACTCGAGACGGGGGTTGGATGAAGCTTTCTTT
TRBJ2-2	NA	TRBV6-5	NA	CASSAVLGELFF	TGTGCCAGCAGTGCTGTTCTCGGGGAGCTGTTTTTT
TRBJ2-1	NA	TRBV19	TRBD1	CASSPRTGDNEQFF	TGTGCCAGTAGTCCGAGGACAGGGGACAATGAGCAGTTCTTC
TRBJ2-5	once	TRBV29-1	NA	CSVEVVGRETQYF	TGCAGCGTTGAAGTAGTTGGGCGAGAGACCCAGTACTTC
TRBJ1-6	NA	TRBV30	NA	CATSRQGGNSPLHF	TGTGCCACATCGAGGCAGGGAGGCAATTCACCCCTCCACTTT
TRBJ2-7	NA	TRBV10-2	NA	CASSEYGDWRGREQYF	TGCGCCAGCAGTGAGTATGGTGATTGGAGGGGCCGGGAGCAGTACTTC
TRBJ2-6	NA	TRBV30	NA	CAWSATVSGANVLTF	TGTGCCTGGAGTGCCACAGTCTCTGGGGCCAACGTCCTGACTTTC
TRBJ2-7	NA	TRBV19	NA	CASRPAGARGEQYF	TGTGCCAGTAGGCCGGCGGGGGCGCGGGGCGAGCAGTACTTC
TRBJ2-1	NA	TRBV10-3	TRBD1	CAIKEGDSYNEQFF	TGTGCCATTAAAGAAGGGGACAGCTACAATGAGCAGTTCTTC
TRBJ2-5	NA	TRBV2	NA	CASSLQATPLETQYF	TGTGCCAGCAGTCTACAGGCCACACCCCTGGAGACCCAGTACTTC
TRBJ2-3	once	TRBV7-8	NA	CASSVWTTTTDTQYF	TGTGCCAGCAGCGTTTGGACTACCACCACAGATACGCAGTATTTT
TRBJ2-3	NA	TRBV29-1	NA	CSVGRAGADTQYF	TGCAGCGTTGGTCGGGCCGGGGCAGATACGCAGTATTTT
TRBJ2-1	NA	TRBV15	NA	CATSRDPEGGRNEQFF	TGTGCCACCAGCAGAGATCCGGAAGGGGGACGGAATGAGCAGTTCTTC
TRBJ2-7	few	TRBV19	NA	CASSTTTRGAYEQYF	TGTGCCAGTAGCACGACTACCCGTGGCGCCTACGAGCAGTACTTC
TRBJ2-5	NA	TRBV30	NA	CAWSTGGETQYF	TGTGCCTGGAGTACAGGCGGGGAGACCCAGTACTTC
TRBJ1-5	NA	TRBV27	NA	CASSLYSSGGRNQPQHF	TGTGCCAGCAGTTTATATTCATCGGGGGGACGCAATCAGCCCCAGCATTTT
TRBJ2-5	NA	TRBV5-1	NA	CASSFSETQYF	TGCGCCAGCAGCTTTTCAGAGACCCAGTACTTC
TRBJ2-2	few	TRBV30	NA	CAWSVPGRRTGELFF	TGTGCCTGGAGTGTACCGGGCCGGAGGACCGGGGAGCTGTTTTTT
TRBJ2-1	NA	TRBV7-6	NA	CASSFLAGNEQFF	TGTGCCAGCAGCTTTTTGGCGGGAAATGAGCAGTTCTTC
TRBJ2-1	NA	TRBV30	NA	CAWSVSNEQFF	TGTGCCTGGAGTGTAAGCAATGAGCAGTTCTTC
TRBJ1-2	once	TRBV4-2	NA	CASSQEPSGGYYGYTF	TGTGCCAGCAGCCAAGAACCGTCGGGGGGCTACTATGGCTACACCTTC
TRBJ2-1	NA	TRBV19	TRBD2	CASSIGLAGYNEQFF	TGTGCCAGTAGTATCGGGCTAGCGGGGTACAATGAGCAGTTCTTC
TRBJ1-1	NA	TRBV19	NA	CASSMQSNTEAFF	TGTGCCAGTAGTATGCAATCGAACACTGAAGCTTTCTTT
TRBJ1-1	NA	TRBV30	NA	CAWRGGNTEAFF	TGTGCCTGGAGGGGGGGGAACACTGAAGCTTTCTTT
TRBJ2-2	NA	TRBV19	NA	CASRNLPARAGELFF	TGTGCCAGTAGGAACCTACCCGCGAGGGCCGGGGAGCTGTTTTTT
TRBJ2-1	NA	TRBV5-1	TRBD2	CASSLMGSGNNEQFF	TGCGCCAGCAGCTTGATGGGTAGCGGGAACAATGAGCAGTTCTTC
TRBJ2-5	NA	TRBV2	NA	CASSLPAGGGTQYF	TGTGCCAGCAGCTTGCCCGCGGGTGGGGGGACCCAGTACTTC
TRBJ1-2	many	TRBV29-1	TRBD1	CSVRTGVNYGYTF	TGCAGCGTCAGGACAGGGGTTAACTATGGCTACACCTTC
TRBJ2-7	once	TRBV5-8	TRBD1	CASSSPGGSYEQYF	TGTGCCAGCAGCTCCCCAGGGGGCTCCTACGAGCAGTACTTC
TRBJ2-7	NA	TRBV30	NA	CAWSSLFEQYF	TGTGCCTGGAGTTCCCTCTTCGAGCAGTACTTC
TRBJ2-7	NA	TRBV28	TRBD2	CASSESGTTHYEQYF	TGTGCCAGCAGTGAATCCGGGACTACCCACTACGAGCAGTACTTC
TRBJ2-5	few	TRBV5-1	NA	CASSLATRDKRGETQYF	TGCGCCAGCAGCTTGGCAACCCGGGACAAGAGAGGGGAGACCCAGTACTTC
TRBJ2-3	NA	TRBV10-3	TRBD2	CAISFSGRGSTDTQYF	TGTGCCATCAGTTTTAGCGGGAGAGGGTCCACAGATACGCAGTATTTT